This T cell receptor (beta chain) was captured in a study of siplizumab effects on memory and regulatory T cells. CDR1 and CDR2 (germline): GTSNPN, SVGIG (reference sequence). This CDR3 has 13 residues. Deletions cut 3 bases from V and 7 bases from J, with 13 bases between. Study-wide findings and caveats: The authors did not confirm suppressive function in proliferating Tregs from siplizumab cultures. Naive T cells were seen as more diverse than memory cells and as major alloresponse contributors.

The method was immunoSEQ multiplex PCR; TCRdb's version includes in-frame clones alone and lacks a portion of them. The sample contains 92,000 or so clones, 85% to 90% of which appear only once. On this clone itself: Its antigen is currently unknown. Other DNA sequences in the same sample also yield this CDR3.

The clonotype originates from a human donor in good health. The sample consisted of CD4+ T cells sorted from blood. This chain links TRBV30 with TRBJ1-5, with a tentative D call TRBD1 (6 bases). In DNA form, the CDR3 reads TGTGCCTGGAGCCCGGGGGGCGGGCAGCCCCAGCATTTT. Protein sequence: CAWSPGGGQPQHF.